The 30 T cell receptor beta chains reported below all come from one sample, sequenced in a study of blood T cell repertoires in COVID-19. Produced via immunoSEQ multiplex PCR; TCRdb's table is partial and in-frame only. In the table there are some 130,000 clones, 65% to 85% of which are singletons. Sequencing input: peripheral blood. These receptors all stem from a man aged 70-80 years with acute or convalescent COVID-19.

The chain joins TRBV10-3 to TRBJ2-1; D unresolved. V dropped 6 bases and J dropped 5 bases, with 11 bases sitting between them. The CDR3 contains 13 residues. The V gene's germline CDR1 is ENHRY and CDR2 SYGVKD. CDR3 residues: CAIRLRQDNEQFF. In nucleotides, the CDR3 is TGTGCCATCAGACTGCGCCAGGACAATGAGCAGTTCTTC.

V and J are TRBV12-5 and TRBJ2-2; TRBD1 matches 9 bases. From germline, CDR1 is LGHNT and CDR2 FRNRAP. V was clipped by 0 bases and J by 10 bases; unmatched bases: 6. This CDR3 has 15 amino acids. The DNA for the CDR3 is TGTGCTAGTGGTTTGGTACAGGGGGCGAATTTGGAGCTGTTTTTT. It codes for CASGLVQGANLELFF. The full variable domain, with the rest looked up from reference TRBV12-5 and TRBJ2-2, is DARVTQTPRHKVTEMGQEVTMRCQPILGHNTVFWYRQTMMQGLELLAYFRNRAPLDDSGMPKDRFSAEMPDATLATLKIQPSEPRDSAVYFCASGLVQGANLELFFGEGSRLTVL.

The chain joins TRBV6-5 to TRBJ2-1; D is possibly TRBD2 (6 bases). V lost 6 bases and J 6 bases, leaving 12 bases between the germline ends. The CDR3 extends over 13 amino acids. CDR1 and CDR2 (germline): MNHEY, SVGAGI. The CDR3 sequence is CASRGTRVNEQFF. Written as DNA, the CDR3 is TGTGCCAGCAGGGGGACTCGAGTCAATGAGCAGTTCTTC.

V and J are TRBV27 and TRBJ1-4; 10 nucleotides line up with TRBD1. The junction had 4 bases not matched to a gene; V was cut back by 4 bases and J by 8 bases. Looked up from germline, CDR1 is MNHEY and CDR2 is SMNVEV (reference sequence). The CDR3 sequence is 14 residues long. In DNA, the CDR3 is TGTGCCAGCAGTTGGGACAGGGGAGGGGAAAAACTGTTTTTT. Amino acids: CASSWDRGGEKLFF.

The genes are TRBV5-1 and TRBJ2-5, with TRBD1 matching over 10 bases. With V trimmed by 5 bases and J by 3 bases, 4 bases remained unmatched. CDR1 is SGHRS and CDR2 is YFSETQ in the germline V gene. The CDR3 totals 14 residues. The CDR3, as DNA: TGCGCCAGCAGTAGACAGGGGGCTGAAGAGACCCAGTACTTC. Translated: CASSRQGAEETQYF.

A word on this clone: An end of the junction differs from the germline gene, which may be a read error. The chain recombines TRBV4-2 with TRBJ1-4; 11 bases are a match to TRBD1. The germline CDR1 and CDR2 sequences are LGHNA and YNFKEQ. This CDR3 is built from 15 residues. The CDR3 DNA sequence: TGTGCCAGCAGTCAAGATGGGACAGGGGGTGAAAAACTGTTTTTT. It is translated as CASSQDGTGGEKLFF.

This clone appeared once. The J gene is TRBJ2-7, the V gene TRBV5-1; TRBD1 agrees at 8 bases. Germline values: CDR1 SGHRS, CDR2 YFSETQ. Trimming at V came to 5 bases and at J to 0 bases, leaving 4 bases not matched to a gene. The CDR3 loop spans 14 amino acids. Written as DNA, the CDR3 is TGCGCCAGCAGGGGGACAGGTAGCTCCTACGAGCAGTACTTC. Amino acids: CASRGTGSSYEQYF.

The chain links TRBV9 to TRBJ1-6; 8 bases line up with TRBD1. Losses at the gene ends were 2 bases for V and 9 bases for J; bases not matched to a gene: 7. The CDR3 runs to 15 residues. The germline CDR1 and CDR2 sequences are SGDLS and YYNGEE. CDR3 nucleotides: TGTGCCAGCAGCGTCGACGGGACAGGCTTTTCACCCCTCCACTTT. Translating it yields CASSVDGTGFSPLHF.

This chain links TRBV5-1 with TRBJ2-1; 7 bases fit TRBD2. The CDR3 has 16 amino acids. Looked up from germline, CDR1 is SGHRS and CDR2 is YFSETQ. Trimming took 2 bases from V and 0 from J; bases not matched to a gene: 5. The CDR3 nucleotides are TGCGCCAGCAGCTTCTCCGGGGGGAGCTCCTACAATGAGCAGTTCTTC. Protein sequence: CASSFSGGSSYNEQFF.

V gene TRBV9 combines with J gene TRBJ1-6; unclear D gene. In germline, CDR1 is SGDLS, CDR2 YYNGEE. V gave up 4 bases and J gave up 6 bases, with 14 bases separating them. CDR3 length: 15 amino acids. The DNA for the CDR3 is TGTGCCAGCAGCCCCCAGTTGTTCCGTAATTCACCCCTCCACTTT. Encoded protein: CASSPQLFRNSPLHF.

In regard to this clone: Different DNA sequences within this sample yield the same CDR3. This chain uses TRBV10-3 with TRBJ1-2; maybe TRBD1 (6 bases). Germline V CDR1 and CDR2: ENHRY, SYGVKD. The germline V and J ends were trimmed by 3 bases and 3 bases, with 11 bases remaining between them. The CDR3 contains 14 residues. DNA of the CDR3: TGTGCCATCAGTGAATCGGGGGGCTACTATGGCTACACCTTC. Translated, it gives CAISESGGYYGYTF.

The chain combines TRBV6-5 with TRBJ1-4, with D perhaps matching TRBD1 (5 bases). The ends were cut back, 4 bases at V and 4 bases at J, with 16 bases in the middle. Germline CDR1 is MNHEY and CDR2 is SVGAGI. The CDR3 is 16 amino acids. CDR3 residues: CASSSSTVARNEKLFF. In nucleotides, the CDR3 is TGTGCCAGCAGTTCGTCGACAGTGGCCCGTAATGAAAAACTGTTTTTT.

The chain has TRBV6-6 and TRBJ1-1; D uncertain. Looked up from germline, CDR1 is MNHNY and CDR2 is SVGAGI (reference sequence). V lost 0 bases and J lost 11, with 13 bases in between. The CDR3 extends over 13 amino acids. As DNA, the CDR3 is TGTGCCAGCAGTTACTCCCCACAGATTACGGCTTTCTTT. Protein sequence: CASSYSPQITAFF.

The genes are TRBV9 and TRBJ2-3, with 7 positions matching TRBD1. Germline-derived CDR1 and CDR2 are SGDLS and YYNGEE. V gave up 4 bases and J gave up 1 base; unmatched junction bases: 6. The CDR3 spans 15 residues. CDR3 region: CASSFIGTGTDTQYF. Written as DNA, the CDR3 is TGTGCCAGCAGCTTTATTGGGACAGGCACAGATACGCAGTATTTT.

The rearrangement links TRBV6-5 to TRBJ1-6; the match to TRBD1 covers 7 bases. From germline, CDR1 is MNHEY and CDR2 SVGAGI. This CDR3 contains 13 residues. The V segment lost 6 bases and the J segment 9 bases; nucleotides outside the gene matches: 5. The CDR3 loop reads CASREGAFSPLHF. For the CDR3, the DNA is TGTGCCAGCAGGGAGGGGGCTTTTTCACCCCTCCACTTT.

The chain couples TRBV10-3 to TRBJ1-3, with D possibly being TRBD1 (6 bases). This CDR3 contains 15 residues. Trimming took off 3 bases at V and 4 bases at J, with 13 bases between the two ends. The germline CDR1 and CDR2 sequences are ENHRY and SYGVKD. CDR3 nucleotide sequence: TGTGCCATCAGTGAAAGTACAGGGTACGGAAACACCATATATTTT. Its translation: CAISESTGYGNTIYF.

The chain is built from TRBV6-5 and TRBJ1-5, with D unresolved. The CDR3 loop spans 16 amino acids. Trimming cost V 2 bases and J 4 bases, with 15 bases left between them. In germline, CDR1 is MNHEY, CDR2 SVGAGI. CDR3 coding DNA: TGTGCCAGCAGTTACGGGTTGCCGGGTCATAATCAGCCCCAGCATTTT. This gives the protein CASSYGLPGHNQPQHF.

This clone was detected ten times or more. The V call is TRBV11-3, the J call TRBJ2-7, with 11 bases aligning to TRBD1. Germline V lookup: CDR1 SGHNT, CDR2 YENEEA. The V segment lost 5 bases and the J segment 8 bases; nucleotides outside the gene matches: 8. This CDR3 comprises 14 residues. The DNA for the CDR3 is TGTGCCAGCAGCCTCGGGACAGGGGGGTTCAAGCAGTACTTC. The encoded protein is CASSLGTGGFKQYF.

The V call is TRBV5-1, the J call TRBJ2-3, with TRBD2 as a possible D gene (6 bases). The CDR3 contains 14 residues. V was trimmed by 1 base and J by 3 bases, leaving 9 bases between them. Germline V lookup: CDR1 SGHRS, CDR2 YFSETQ. The CDR3 DNA is TGCGCCAGCAGCTTGAGCGGGTATACAGATACGCAGTATTTT. It encodes CASSLSGYTDTQYF. Together with reference TRBV5-1 and TRBJ2-3, the CDR3 gives the full variable domain: KAGVTQTPRYLIKTRGQQVTLSCSPISGHRSVSWYQQTPGQGLQFLFEYFSETQRNKGNFPGRFSGRQFSNSRSEMNVSTLELGDSALYLCASSLSGYTDTQYFGPGTRLTVL.

The chain carries TRBV19 and TRBJ1-5; 7 bases map to TRBD1. Germline V gene lookup returns CDR1 LNHDA and CDR2 SQIVND (reference sequence). This CDR3 has 15 amino acids. V gave up 0 bases and J gave up 1 base; unmatched junction bases: 0. CDR3 bases: TGTGCCAGTAGTATAGACAGGGGGAGCAATCAGCCCCAGCATTTT. It codes for CASSIDRGSNQPQHF.

The chain uses TRBV5-4 and TRBJ2-3; 12 bases line up with TRBD1. There are 15 residues in the CDR3. J was trimmed by 5 bases and V by 5 bases; bases with no gene match: 6. In germline, CDR1 is SGHNT, CDR2 YYREEE (reference sequence). The CDR3 coding sequence is TGTGCCAGCAGTCGGGACAGGGGGCAAGTAGATACGCAGTATTTT. This translates into CASSRDRGQVDTQYF. The variable domain in full, with the rest retrieved from reference TRBV5-4 and TRBJ2-3, is ETGVTQSPTHLIKTRGQQVTLRCSSQSGHNTVSWYQQALGQGPQFIFQYYREEENGRGNFPPRFSGLQFPNYSSELNVNALELDDSALYLCASSRDRGQVDTQYFGPGTRLTVL.

This rearrangement joins TRBV19 to TRBJ2-7; TRBD1 is a possible D gene (6 bases). Trimming removed 1 base at V and 5 bases at J, with 15 bases between. The CDR3 sequence is 15 residues long. CDR1 and CDR2 from the germline V gene are LNHDA and SQIVND (reference sequence). The CDR3: CASSIGQVSLDEQYF. Here the CDR3 DNA reads TGTGCCAGTAGTATAGGACAGGTCTCGTTGGACGAGCAGTACTTC.

This clone was seen a handful of times. The chain carries TRBV7-2 and TRBJ1-2, with D perhaps TRBD1 (5 bases). The germline CDR1 and CDR2 sequences are SGHTA and FQGNSA. V lost 2 bases to trimming and J lost 4 bases, with 11 bases between them. The CDR3 is made up of 14 amino acids. CDR3 nucleotides: TGTGCCAGCAGCTTAACGTCGGGGGTCTATGGCTACACCTTC. This translates into CASSLTSGVYGYTF.

This clone has only a few counts. The chain uses TRBV5-1 and TRBJ2-3, with D hard to call. Germline CDR1 and CDR2: SGHRS and YFSETQ. The V gene lost 0 bases and the J gene lost 2 bases, with 7 bases spanning the gap. This CDR3 has 14 residues. CDR3 amino acids: CASSLGHLTDTQYF. The CDR3 nucleotides are TGCGCCAGCAGCTTGGGGCACCTCACAGATACGCAGTATTTT. The variable domain in full, completed from reference TRBV5-1 and TRBJ2-3, reads KAGVTQTPRYLIKTRGQQVTLSCSPISGHRSVSWYQQTPGQGLQFLFEYFSETQRNKGNFPGRFSGRQFSNSRSEMNVSTLELGDSALYLCASSLGHLTDTQYFGPGTRLTVL.

The chain uses TRBV19 and TRBJ2-7; 8 bases fit TRBD1. In germline, CDR1 is LNHDA, CDR2 SQIVND (reference sequence). The V gene end was trimmed by 0 bases and the J gene end by 4 bases; junction bases not matched to a gene: 8. The CDR3 has 16 residues. The CDR3 protein is CASSIEQGGQGYEQYF. The CDR3 DNA reads as TGTGCCAGTAGTATAGAACAGGGGGGCCAAGGATACGAGCAGTACTTC.

The chain has TRBV18 and TRBJ1-1; D might be TRBD1 (6 bases). The V gene's germline CDR1 is KGHSH and CDR2 LQKENI. V shed 4 bases and J shed 4 bases, with 7 bases lying between them. The CDR3 length is 12 residues. The CDR3 loop is CASSHRVTEAFF. In nucleotides, the CDR3 is TGTGCCAGCTCACACAGGGTCACTGAAGCTTTCTTT.

The chain couples TRBV6-1 to TRBJ1-3; 7 bases fit TRBD1. Germline CDR1 is MNHNS and CDR2 is SASEGT. This CDR3 comprises 17 residues. V shed 4 bases and J 1 base; nucleotides not matched to a gene: 10. In DNA form, the CDR3 reads TGTGCCAGCAGTGCCCGACAGGGTAGTGGTTCTGGAAACACCATATATTTT. It yields the protein CASSARQGSGSGNTIYF.

This chain joins TRBV18 and TRBJ1-5, with 9 positions matching TRBD1. Germline V lookup: CDR1 KGHSH, CDR2 LQKENI. This CDR3 comprises 17 residues. V was clipped by 2 bases and J by 6 bases; unmatched bases: 11. CDR3 in DNA: TGTGCCAGCTCACCAAATCAACAGGGGGCTGTGAGTCAGCCCCAGCATTTT. Amino acid sequence: CASSPNQQGAVSQPQHF.

The chain combines TRBV3-1 (or the pseudogene TRBV3-2) with TRBJ2-3; 7 positions match TRBD2. Germline CDR1 LGHDT, CDR2 YNNKEL (reference sequence). The CDR3 loop spans 15 amino acids. V lost 1 base and J lost 3; bases outside the gene matches: 4. The CDR3 DNA sequence: TGTGCCAGCAGCCAAGCGACTAGCAGAACAGATACGCAGTATTTT. It encodes CASSQATSRTDTQYF.

The chain combines TRBV2 with TRBJ2-2; TRBD1 matches 9 bases. Trimming removed 11 bases from V and 0 bases from J; junction bases left unmatched: 10. The CDR3 sequence is 16 residues long. The germline V gene has CDR1 SNHLY and CDR2 FYNNEI. The CDR3 loop is CAGSGQGTTNTGELFF. Written as DNA, the CDR3 is TGTGCCGGATCTGGACAGGGGACCACGAACACCGGGGAGCTGTTTTTT.